The entry that follows covers one TCR beta chain sequence. The CDR3 length is 12 residues. The V and J ends lost 4 bases and 4 bases respectively, with 7 bases between them. Germline assignment: CDR1 SGHRS and CDR2 YFSETQ. This sample stems from a study of shared clonotypes between healthy human individuals. The method was immunoSEQ multiplex PCR; TCRdb's version includes in-frame clones alone and lacks a portion of them. Of fewer than 3 million clones in the sample, about nine tenths were seen once. Input material: naive CD4+ T cells from PBMCs. As for subset: CD45RA+ positively selected. The sequence was collected from a man aged 18 to 29 in good health. Some clones in this sample may be carry-over from other donors' samples. The rearrangement joins TRBV5-1 to TRBJ2-3, with D unclear. CDR3 nucleotide sequence: TGCGCCAGCAGCCAACCCGCAGATACGCAGTATTTT. Its translation is CASSQPADTQYF.